The T cell receptor beta chain under discussion was sequenced for a study of vaccination effects on CD4 cells after COVID-19. Antigen-specific CD4+ T cells were expanded (with viral peptide pools) by the ViraFEST assay ahead of sequencing. Cultured cells yielded isolated CD4+ T cells after 10 days. Having tested negative for nucleocapsid antibodies, the vaccine recipients showed no prior SARS-CoV-2 infection. Both day 3 and day 7 saw half the medium replaced with IL-2 medium. Turning to this clone: The target antigen is unknown.

General study findings and limits: In the late period after vaccination, infection- and vaccine-induced clones contracted markedly. After vaccination of healthy people, only 1 of 255 vaccine-induced clones cross-reacted with common cold coronaviruses.

The CDR3 is made up of 13 amino acids. V was trimmed by 6 bases and J by 8 bases, leaving 16 bases between them. TCRdb's copy holds only in-frame clones and misses some; the assay was immunoSEQ multiplex PCR. The sample consists of about 54,000 clones, 75% to 90% of them appearing once. The source material was CD4+ T cells from PBMCs cultured with HCoV-229E spike peptides, sampled before COVID-19 vaccination. The chain couples TRBV12-3 or TRBV12-4 to TRBJ1-1; D remains ambiguous. This sequence was found in a human donor who received a COVID-19 vaccine. CDR3 DNA: TGTGCCAGCAGACTCCCCACCTACGCGGAAGCTTTCTTT. As protein: CASRLPTYAEAFF.